A selection of T cell receptor beta chains follows, all from one sample in a study of T cell repertoires in breast cancer. In TCRdb, the emulsion pairing reads were re-called with MiXCR into one record per CDR3 protein. The sample holds roughly 40,000 distinct CDR3 sequences, 45% to 50% seen once. Sequences were obtained from CD8+ T cells. The receptors derive from a pool of human donors with breast cancer or a healthy control (not recorded which). CDR3s include the opening cysteine and the closing phenylalanine or tryptophan. The order of the fields is V gene, clone size, D gene, J gene, CDR3 protein, CDR3 DNA. A D gene is named only where the DNA matches it firmly. Size is stated for part of the rows, as once, few or many counts, or as a class when the clone is expanded.

V: TRBV11-2
size: .
D: .
J: TRBJ1-3
CDR3: CASSPGRAGNTIYF
DNA: TGTGCCAGCAGCCCCGGCAGGGCTGGAAACACCATATATTTT

V: TRBV2
size: .
D: TRBD2
J: TRBJ2-3
CDR3: CARGQGGLARGTQYF
DNA: TGTGCCCGCGGTCAAGGTGGACTAGCTCGGGGTACGCAGTATTTT

V: TRBV7-3
size: few
D: .
J: TRBJ2-1
CDR3: CASSLIVSDPSGQFF
DNA: TGTGCCAGCAGCTTAATTGTATCGGACCCCTCAGGGCAGTTCTTT

V: TRBV6-1
size: .
D: .
J: TRBJ2-7
CDR3: CASRLATGEQYF
DNA: TGTGCCAGCAGGCTCGCTACGGGCGAGCAGTACTTC

V: TRBV20-1
size: .
D: TRBD1
J: TRBJ1-2
CDR3: CSALGQGPQANYDYTF
DNA: TGCAGTGCTTTAGGACAGGGGCCCCAGGCTAACTATGACTACACCTTC

V: TRBV10-3
size: .
D: .
J: TRBJ2-3
CDR3: CAISELETATDTQYF
DNA: TGTGCCATCAGTGAGTTAGAAACCGCCACAGATACGCAGTACTTT

V: TRBV5-5
size: once
D: TRBD1
J: TRBJ2-7
CDR3: CASSEGTGKAEQYF
DNA: TGTGCCAGCAGCGAGGGGACAGGGAAAGCGGAGCAGTACTTC

V: TRBV29-1
size: .
D: .
J: TRBJ2-7
CDR3: CSVDTGRRYEQYF
DNA: TGCAGCGTTGATACGGGGAGGCGATACGAGCAGTACTTC

V: TRBV6-2/TRBV6-3
size: .
D: .
J: TRBJ2-1
CDR3: CASSRAGQAYNEQFF
DNA: TGTGCCAGCAGTCGAGCGGGCCAAGCCTACAATGAGCAGTTCTTC

V: TRBV6-1
size: many
D: TRBD2
J: TRBJ2-1
CDR3: CASRPSGTTYNEQFF
DNA: TGTGCCAGCAGGCCTAGCGGGACCACCTACAATGAGCAGTTCTTC

V: TRBV19
size: .
D: .
J: TRBJ2-1
CDR3: CASTSDSLLYNEQFF
DNA: TGTGCCAGTACCTCGGACAGCCTACTATACAATGAGCAGTTCTTC

V: TRBV12-5
size: few
D: .
J: TRBJ2-7
CDR3: CASGLAGKDRPHSYEQYF
DNA: TGTGCTAGTGGTTTGGCAGGCAAGGACAGACCGCACTCCTACGAGCAGTACTTC

V: TRBV28
size: .
D: .
J: TRBJ1-6
CDR3: CASSPDSYNSPLHF
DNA: TGTGCCAGCAGTCCAGACTCCTATAATTCACCCCTCCACTTT